This entry features one TCR beta chain sequence. Its specificity is unknown. The data are from a study of response to subunit inactivated influenza vaccine. Regarding the study as a whole: It was the authors' suggestion that each seasonal influenza vaccination recruits few new T cells.

Germline CDR1 reads MDHEN; CDR2 reads SYDVKM. The CDR3 loop spans 15 amino acids. The germline V and J ends were trimmed by 6 bases and 4 bases, with 18 bases remaining between them. From the RT-PCR reads, TCRdb called clonotypes with MiXCR, one entry per CDR3 protein. The table shows more than 150,000 distinct CDR3 sequences, with 9.2% occurring only once. This receptor was identified in a man aged 45 to 65 who received an inactivated influenza vaccine. Sequenced material: non-naive T cells sorted from PBMCs, taken on the day of vaccination. This chain uses TRBV28 with TRBJ1-2; D is possibly TRBD1 (6 bases). The chain's CDR3 is CASRKSMDRLYGYTF. CDR3 nucleotide sequence: TGTGCCAGCAGAAAATCCATGGACAGACTCTATGGCTACACCTTC.